This T cell receptor beta chain was profiled in a study of T cell responses to AZD1222 COVID-19 vaccine. Sequencing was performed with immunoSEQ multiplex PCR; in TCRdb, only in-frame clones are kept and a portion is missing. The sample consists of about 140,000 clones, approximately 89% of them appearing once. Here the sequenced sample was peripheral blood, taken on day 0 of AZD1222 vaccination. The source is an adult in good health.

The CDR3: CASSFQNGNYNEQFF. CDR3 coding DNA: TGTGCCAGCAGCTTTCAGAATGGGAACTACAATGAGCAGTTCTTC. The V and J genes are TRBV5-5 and TRBJ2-1; unclear D gene. CDR1 is SGHKS, CDR2 YYEKEE, per germline (reference sequence). V was clipped by 2 bases and J by 3 bases, with 12 bases between them. This CDR3 has 15 residues. Full variable domain (outside the CDR3, taken from reference TRBV5-5 and TRBJ2-1): DAGVTQSPTHLIKTRGQQVTLRCSPISGHKSVSWYQQVLGQGPQFIFQYYEKEERGRGNFPDRFSARQFPNYSSELNVNALLLGDSALYLCASSFQNGNYNEQFFGPGTRLTVL.